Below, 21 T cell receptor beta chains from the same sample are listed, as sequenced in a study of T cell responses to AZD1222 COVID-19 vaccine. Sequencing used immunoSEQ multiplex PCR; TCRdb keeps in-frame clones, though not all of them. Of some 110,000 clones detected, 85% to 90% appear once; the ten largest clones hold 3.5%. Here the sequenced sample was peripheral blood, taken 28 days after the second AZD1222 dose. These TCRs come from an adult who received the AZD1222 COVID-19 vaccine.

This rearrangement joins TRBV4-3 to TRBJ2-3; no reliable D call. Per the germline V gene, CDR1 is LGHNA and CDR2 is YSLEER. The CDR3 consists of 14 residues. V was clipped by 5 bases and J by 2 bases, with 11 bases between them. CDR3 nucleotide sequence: TGCGCCAGCAGCGTTGGCGGACCCACAGATACGCAGTATTTT. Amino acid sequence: CASSVGGPTDTQYF.

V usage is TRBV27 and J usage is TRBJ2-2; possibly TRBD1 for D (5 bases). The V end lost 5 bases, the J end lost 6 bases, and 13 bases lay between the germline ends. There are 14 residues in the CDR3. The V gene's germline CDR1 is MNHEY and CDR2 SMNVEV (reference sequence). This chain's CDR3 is CASSRIEGAGELFF. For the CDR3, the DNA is TGTGCCAGCAGTAGGATCGAAGGGGCCGGGGAGCTGTTTTTT.

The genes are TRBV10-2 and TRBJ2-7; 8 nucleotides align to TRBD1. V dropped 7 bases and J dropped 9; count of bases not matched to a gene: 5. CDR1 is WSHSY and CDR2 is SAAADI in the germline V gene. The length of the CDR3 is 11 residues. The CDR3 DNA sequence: TGCGCCAGCACCGATACAGGGGGGCAGTACTTC. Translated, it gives CASTDTGGQYF.

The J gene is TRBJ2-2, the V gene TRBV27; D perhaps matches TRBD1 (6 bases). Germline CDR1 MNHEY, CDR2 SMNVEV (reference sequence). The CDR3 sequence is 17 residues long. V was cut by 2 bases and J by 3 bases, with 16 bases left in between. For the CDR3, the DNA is TGTGCCAGCAGTTTAGGTCAGACAGGAGCCTACACCGGGGAGCTGTTTTTT. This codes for CASSLGQTGAYTGELFF.

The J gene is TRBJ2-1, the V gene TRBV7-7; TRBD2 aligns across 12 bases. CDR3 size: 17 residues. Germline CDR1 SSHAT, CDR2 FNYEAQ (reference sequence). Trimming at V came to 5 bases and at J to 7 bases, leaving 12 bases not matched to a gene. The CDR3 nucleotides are TGTGCCAGCAGCAGGACCCTAGCGGGGGGGCCGGCGAATGAGCAGTTCTTC. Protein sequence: CASSRTLAGGPANEQFF.

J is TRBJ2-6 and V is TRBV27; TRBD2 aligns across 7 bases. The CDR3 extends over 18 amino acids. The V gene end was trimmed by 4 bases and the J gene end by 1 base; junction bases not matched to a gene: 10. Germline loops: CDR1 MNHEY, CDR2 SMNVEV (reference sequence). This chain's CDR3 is CASSYMGGVASGANVLTF. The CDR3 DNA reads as TGTGCCAGCAGTTATATGGGGGGGGTAGCGTCTGGGGCCAACGTCCTGACTTTC.

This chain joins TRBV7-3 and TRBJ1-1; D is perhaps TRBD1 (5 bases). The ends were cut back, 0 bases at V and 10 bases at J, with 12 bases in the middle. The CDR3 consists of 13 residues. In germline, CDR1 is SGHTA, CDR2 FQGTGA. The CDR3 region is CASSLTQGVTAFF. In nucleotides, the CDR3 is TGTGCCAGCAGCTTAACGCAAGGGGTGACAGCTTTCTTT.

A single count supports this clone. The CDR3 sequence is CATDAGDLGEQFF. The CDR3 region has the DNA TGTGCCACCGATGCGGGAGATCTAGGTGAGCAGTTCTTC. The genes are TRBV10-3 and TRBJ2-1; TRBD2 aligns across 7 bases. The junction had 12 bases not matched to a gene; V was cut back by 10 bases and J by 9 bases. Germline lookup yields CDR1 ENHRY and CDR2 SYGVKD. CDR3 size: 13 residues.

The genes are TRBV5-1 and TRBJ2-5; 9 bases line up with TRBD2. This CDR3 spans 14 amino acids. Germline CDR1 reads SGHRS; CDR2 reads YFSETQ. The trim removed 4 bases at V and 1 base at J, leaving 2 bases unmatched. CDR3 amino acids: CASSRAGGQETQYF. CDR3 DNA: TGCGCCAGCAGCCGAGCGGGGGGCCAAGAGACCCAGTACTTC. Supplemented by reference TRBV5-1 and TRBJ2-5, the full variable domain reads KAGVTQTPRYLIKTRGQQVTLSCSPISGHRSVSWYQQTPGQGLQFLFEYFSETQRNKGNFPGRFSGRQFSNSRSEMNVSTLELGDSALYLCASSRAGGQETQYFGPGTRLLVL.

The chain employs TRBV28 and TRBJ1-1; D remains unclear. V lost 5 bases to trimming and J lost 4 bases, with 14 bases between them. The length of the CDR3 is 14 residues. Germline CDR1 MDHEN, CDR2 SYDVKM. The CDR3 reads CASSEVLRVTEAFF. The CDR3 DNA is TGTGCCAGCAGTGAGGTTTTACGTGTCACTGAAGCTTTCTTT.

The CDR3 DNA reads as TGTGCCAGCAGTCAAAAGGACACAGATACGCAGTATTTT. This sequence encodes CASSQKDTDTQYF. The V call is TRBV6-5, the J call TRBJ2-3, with D unresolved. V lost 5 bases and J lost 2, with 8 bases in between. This CDR3 comprises 13 residues. From germline, CDR1 is MNHEY and CDR2 SVGAGI.

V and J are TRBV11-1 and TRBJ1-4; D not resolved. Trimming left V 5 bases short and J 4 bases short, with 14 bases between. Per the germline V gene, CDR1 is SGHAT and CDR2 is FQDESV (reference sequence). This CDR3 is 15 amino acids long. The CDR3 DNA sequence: TGTGCCAGCAGCCCAGGACGGACCAGTAATGAAAAACTGTTTTTT. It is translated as CASSPGRTSNEKLFF.

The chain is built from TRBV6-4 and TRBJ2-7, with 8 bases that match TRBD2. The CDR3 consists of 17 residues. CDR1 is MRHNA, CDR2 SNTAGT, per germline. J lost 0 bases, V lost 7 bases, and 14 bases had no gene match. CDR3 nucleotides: TGTGCCAGCAACAGGCTATCGACTAGCGCAGCCTCCTACGAGCAGTACTTC. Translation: CASNRLSTSAASYEQYF.

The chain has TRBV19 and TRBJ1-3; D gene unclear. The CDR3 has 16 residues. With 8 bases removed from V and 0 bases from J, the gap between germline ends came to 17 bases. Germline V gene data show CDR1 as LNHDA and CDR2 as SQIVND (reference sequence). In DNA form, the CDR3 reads TGTGCCAGTTCCGCGTTTAGGCCTTCCTCTGGAAACACCATATATTTT. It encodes CASSAFRPSSGNTIYF.

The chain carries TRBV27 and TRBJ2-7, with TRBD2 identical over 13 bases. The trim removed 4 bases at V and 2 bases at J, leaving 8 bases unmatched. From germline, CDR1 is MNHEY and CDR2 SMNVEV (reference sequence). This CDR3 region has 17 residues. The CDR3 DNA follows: TGTGCCAGCAGTTCGTGGACTAGCGGGAGAGATCCCTACGAGCAGTACTTC. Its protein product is CASSSWTSGRDPYEQYF.

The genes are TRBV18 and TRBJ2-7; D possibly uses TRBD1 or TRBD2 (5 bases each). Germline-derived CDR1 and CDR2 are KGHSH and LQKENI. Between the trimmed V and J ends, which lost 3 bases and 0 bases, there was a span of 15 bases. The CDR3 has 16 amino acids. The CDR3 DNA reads TGTGCCAGCTCACCCCTCGGGGACCCACCCTCCTACGAGCAGTACTTC. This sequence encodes CASSPLGDPPSYEQYF.

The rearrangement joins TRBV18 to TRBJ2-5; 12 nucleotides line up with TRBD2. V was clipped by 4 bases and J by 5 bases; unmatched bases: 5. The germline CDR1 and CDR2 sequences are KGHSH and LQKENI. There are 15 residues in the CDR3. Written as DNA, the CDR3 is TGTGCCAGCTCACGTGCCGGGACTAGCGGGGAGACCCAGTACTTC. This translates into CASSRAGTSGETQYF.

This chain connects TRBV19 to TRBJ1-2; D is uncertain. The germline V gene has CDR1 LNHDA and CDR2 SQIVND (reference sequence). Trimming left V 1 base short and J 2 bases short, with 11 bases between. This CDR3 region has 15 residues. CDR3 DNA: TGTGCCAGTAGTATAGGGAGTAGGCTGAACTATGGCTACACCTTC. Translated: CASSIGSRLNYGYTF.

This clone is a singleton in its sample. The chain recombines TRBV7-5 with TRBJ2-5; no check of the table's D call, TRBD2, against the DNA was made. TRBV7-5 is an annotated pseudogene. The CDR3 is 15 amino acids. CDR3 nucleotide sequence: TGTGCCAGAAGCTTAGCATGGGACTTACAAGAGACCCAGTACTTC. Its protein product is CARSLAWDLQETQYF.

The CDR3 sequence is CASSFPGVGTEAFF. In DNA, the CDR3 is TGTGCCAGCAGTTTTCCAGGGGTCGGCACTGAAGCTTTCTTT. V and J are TRBV28 and TRBJ1-1; D may be TRBD1 (6 bases). CDR3 length equals 14 residues. Deletions cut 3 bases from V and 4 bases from J, with 12 bases between. Germline assignment: CDR1 MDHEN and CDR2 SYDVKM.

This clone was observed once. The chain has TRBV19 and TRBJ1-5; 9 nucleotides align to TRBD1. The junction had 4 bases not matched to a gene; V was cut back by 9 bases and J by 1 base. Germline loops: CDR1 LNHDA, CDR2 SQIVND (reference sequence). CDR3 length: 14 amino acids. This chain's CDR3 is CASSGTGSNQPQHF. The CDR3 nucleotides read TGTGCCAGCTCCGGGACAGGGAGCAATCAGCCCCAGCATTTT.